The T cell receptor (beta chain) under discussion was sequenced for a study of T cells in Graves' hyperthyroidism and ophthalmopathy. Across the study: Peripheral blood samples were taken at initial diagnosis, prior to any treatment.

CDR3 length: 15 residues. Trimming cost V 7 bases and J 3 bases, with 13 bases left between them. Germline loops: CDR1 SNHLY, CDR2 FYNNEI. Patients between 18 and 65 years old had hyperthyroidism, newly diagnosed and lasting under 2 months. Clinicians diagnosed patients from clinical symptoms, serum thyroxine and TRAb, thyroid ultrasound and orbital computed tomography. TCR beta CDR3 region amplification was performed from RNA transcripts. The TCR CDR3 was amplified in a first-round RT-PCR using the HTBI primer set. TCRdb fed the multiplex PCR reads into MiXCR, producing one record per CDR3 protein. The sample comprises 300,000 to 450,000 distinct CDR3 sequences, 17% of which are singletons, and 34% rests with the top ten. Study results and caveats: From stable hyperthyroidism, ophthalmopathy was separated by a 13 V-J model.

This clonotype was counted only a few times. Its target is not known. This TCR came from a woman in her twenties or thirties with Graves' hyperthyroidism that later progressed to Graves' ophthalmopathy. The chain recombines TRBV2 with TRBJ1-6, with D possibly TRBD1 on 5 matching bases. The sample consisted of blood. CDR3 residues: CASKGPLDYNSPLHF. The DNA for the CDR3 is TGTGCCAGCAAGGGACCTCTGGACTATAATTCACCCCTCCACTTT.